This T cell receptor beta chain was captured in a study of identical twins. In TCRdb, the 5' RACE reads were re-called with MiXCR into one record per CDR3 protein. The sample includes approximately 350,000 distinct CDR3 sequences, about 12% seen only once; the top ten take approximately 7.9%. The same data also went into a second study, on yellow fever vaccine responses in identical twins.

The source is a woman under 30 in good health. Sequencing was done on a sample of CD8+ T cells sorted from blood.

The CDR3 protein is CSARDLVGPYEQYF. DNA of the CDR3: TGCAGTGCTAGAGATCTAGTAGGGCCCTACGAGCAGTACTTC. This chain uses TRBV20-1 with TRBJ2-7; D not resolved. The CDR3 consists of 14 residues. V lost 0 bases to trimming and J lost 2 bases, with 11 bases between them. The V gene's germline CDR1 is DFQATT and CDR2 SNEGSKA (reference sequence).